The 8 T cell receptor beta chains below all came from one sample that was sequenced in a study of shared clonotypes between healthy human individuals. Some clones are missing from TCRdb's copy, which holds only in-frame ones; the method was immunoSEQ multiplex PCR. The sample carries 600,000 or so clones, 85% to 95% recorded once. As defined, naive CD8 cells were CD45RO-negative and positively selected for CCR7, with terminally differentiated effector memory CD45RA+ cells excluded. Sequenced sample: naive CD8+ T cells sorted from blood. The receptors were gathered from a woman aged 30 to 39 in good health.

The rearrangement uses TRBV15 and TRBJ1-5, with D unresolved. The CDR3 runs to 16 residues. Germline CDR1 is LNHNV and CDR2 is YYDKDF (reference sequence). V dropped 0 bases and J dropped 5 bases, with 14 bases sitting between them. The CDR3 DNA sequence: TGTGCCACCAGCAGAGATCTGGCATCTACCGATCAGCCCCAGCATTTT. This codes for CATSRDLASTDQPQHF.

As DNA, the CDR3 is TGTGCCAGCAGCACTGGGACAGCGGAAAAACTGTTTTTT. Amino acid sequence: CASSTGTAEKLFF. The chain couples TRBV5-6 to TRBJ1-4, with 7 bases identical to TRBD1. Germline CDR1 SGHDT, CDR2 YYEEEE. CDR3 length: 13 residues. With 4 bases clipped from V and 8 bases from J, the junction kept 5 bases outside the gene matches. The variable domain in full, completed from reference TRBV5-6 and TRBJ1-4, reads DAGVTQSPTHLIKTRGQQVTLRCSPKSGHDTVSWYQQALGQGPQFIFQYYEEEERQRGNFPDRFSGHQFPNYSSELNVNALLLGDSALYLCASSTGTAEKLFFGSGTQLSVL.

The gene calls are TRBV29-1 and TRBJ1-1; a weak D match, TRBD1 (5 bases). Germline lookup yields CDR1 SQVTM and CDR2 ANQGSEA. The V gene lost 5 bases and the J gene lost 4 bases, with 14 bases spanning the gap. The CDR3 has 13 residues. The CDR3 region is CSVWTGPGTEAFF. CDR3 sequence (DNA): TGCAGCGTTTGGACGGGACCGGGCACTGAAGCTTTCTTT.

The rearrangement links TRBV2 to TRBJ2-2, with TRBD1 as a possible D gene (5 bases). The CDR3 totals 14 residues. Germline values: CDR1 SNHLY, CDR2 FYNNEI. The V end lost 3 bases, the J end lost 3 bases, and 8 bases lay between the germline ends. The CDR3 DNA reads TGTGCCAGCAGTGAGGGGCCGTACACCGGGGAGCTGTTTTTT. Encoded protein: CASSEGPYTGELFF.

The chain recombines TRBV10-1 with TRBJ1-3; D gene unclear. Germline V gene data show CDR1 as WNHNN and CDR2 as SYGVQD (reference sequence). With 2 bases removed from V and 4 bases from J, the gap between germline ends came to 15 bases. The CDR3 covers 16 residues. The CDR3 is CASSEIKGAEGNTIYF. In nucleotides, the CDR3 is TGCGCCAGCAGTGAGATTAAGGGCGCGGAGGGAAACACCATATATTTT.

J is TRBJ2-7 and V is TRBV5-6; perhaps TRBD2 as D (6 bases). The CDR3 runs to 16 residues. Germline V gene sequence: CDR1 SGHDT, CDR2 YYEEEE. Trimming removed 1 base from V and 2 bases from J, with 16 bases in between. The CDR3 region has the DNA TGTGCCAGCAGCTTGATCACTAGCTTGGTACCCTACGAGCAGTACTTC. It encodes CASSLITSLVPYEQYF.

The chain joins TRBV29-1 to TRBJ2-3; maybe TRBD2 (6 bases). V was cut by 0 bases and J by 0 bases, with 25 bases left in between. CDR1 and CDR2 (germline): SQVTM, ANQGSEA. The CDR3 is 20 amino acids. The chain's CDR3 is CSVEEAFRAGSPLSTDTQYF. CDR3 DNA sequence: TGCAGCGTTGAAGAGGCTTTCAGGGCGGGATCGCCCCTTAGCACAGATACGCAGTATTTT.

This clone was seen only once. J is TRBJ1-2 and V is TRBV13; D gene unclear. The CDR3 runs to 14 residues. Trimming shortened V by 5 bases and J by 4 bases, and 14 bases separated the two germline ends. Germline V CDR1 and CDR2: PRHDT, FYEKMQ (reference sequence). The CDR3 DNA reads TGTGCCAGCAGCCCCCCTAGGGTGAGCTATGGCTACACCTTC. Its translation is CASSPPRVSYGYTF.